The following is a T cell receptor beta chain sequence with its context. In germline, CDR1 is SGHRS, CDR2 YFSETQ. V dropped 7 bases and J dropped 3; count of bases not matched to a gene: 5. The CDR3 is 13 residues long. These data originate in a study of cytomegalovirus exposure and HLA in healthy donors. With 60 Vbeta and 13 Jbeta primers, the PCR was carried out. The method was immunoSEQ multiplex PCR; TCRdb's version includes in-frame clones alone and lacks a portion of them. The sample holds 180,000 or so clones; roughly 80% are singletons and the top ten take about 8%. The sequenced material came from PBMCs. This TCR was sampled from a woman aged 40 to 50 in good health and CMV-seropositive. J is TRBJ2-3 and V is TRBV5-1; 7 positions match TRBD2. The CDR3 sequence: CASGAGVTDTQYF. Written as DNA, the CDR3 is TGCGCCAGCGGGGCGGGAGTGACAGATACGCAGTATTTT.